This record looks at one TCR beta chain sequence and its context. The PCR used 60 Vbeta and 13 Jbeta primers. Using immunoSEQ multiplex PCR, the repertoire was profiled, and TCRdb retains in-frame clones only, with some absent. The sample lists 100,000 or so clones, around 77% occurring once. The entry originates in a study of cytomegalovirus exposure and HLA in healthy donors. Trimming took 2 bases from V and 0 from J; bases not matched to a gene: 10. The CDR3 length is 18 residues. Germline CDR1 is SGHRS and CDR2 is YFSETQ. The receptor comes from a man between 40 and 49 years old in good health and CMV-seropositive. The rearrangement joins TRBV5-1 to TRBJ2-3; 9 bases are a match to TRBD2. Sequenced material: PBMCs. The CDR3 sequence: CASSFRPASGESTDTQYF. CDR3 nucleotides: TGCGCCAGCAGCTTCCGCCCAGCTAGCGGGGAAAGCACAGATACGCAGTATTTT.